Presented here are 11 T cell receptor beta chains from one specimen sequenced in a study of shared clonotypes between healthy human individuals. Measured with immunoSEQ multiplex PCR; TCRdb has only the in-frame clones, and not every one. The table includes about 2.4 million clones, roughly 93% detected once. The specimen sequenced was naive CD4+ T cells from PBMCs. Subset specified: CD45RA+ positively selected. Source of these receptors: a man between 18 and 29 years old in good health. Some clones in this sample may be carry-over from other donors' samples.

The rearrangement links TRBV2 to TRBJ2-1, with D possibly being TRBD1 (5 bases). This CDR3 is built from 13 residues. Germline lookup yields CDR1 SNHLY and CDR2 FYNNEI. V lost 7 bases and J lost 6, with 13 bases in between. The CDR3 coding sequence is TGTGCCAGCAAGGGGCTAGTAGGCAATGAGCAGTTCTTC. Protein sequence: CASKGLVGNEQFF.

This clone was counted a single time. The CDR3 nucleotides are TGTGCCAGCAGTATAGGGGGGTACCAAGAGACCCAGTACTTC. Translated: CASSIGGYQETQYF. The chain couples TRBV28 to TRBJ2-5; D possibly matches TRBD1 or TRBD2 (6 bases each). CDR1 and CDR2 from the germline V gene are MDHEN and SYDVKM. CDR3 size: 14 residues. Trimming cost V 5 bases and J 0 bases, with 10 bases left between them.

The rearrangement uses TRBV7-2 and TRBJ1-2; D gene unclear. The CDR3 length is 14 residues. V lost 8 bases, J lost 7 bases, and 20 bases lay in between. Per the germline V gene, CDR1 is SGHTA and CDR2 is FQGNSA. DNA for the CDR3: TGTGCCAGCCTGATAAAAGGACGATCAGGTGGCTACACCTTC. Its protein product is CASLIKGRSGGYTF. The full variable domain, with the rest looked up from reference TRBV7-2 and TRBJ1-2, is GAGVSQSPSNKVTEKGKDVELRCDPISGHTALYWYRQSLGQGLEFLIYFQGNSAPDKSGLPSDRFSAERTGGSVSTLTIQRTQQEDSAVYLCASLIKGRSGGYTFGSGTRLTVV.

This chain connects TRBV11-3 to TRBJ2-1; D is ambiguous. Between the trimmed V and J ends, which lost 5 bases and 5 bases, there was a span of 10 bases. The CDR3 extends over 13 amino acids. CDR1 and CDR2 from the germline V gene are SGHNT and YENEEA. CDR3 in amino acids: CASSPRTDNEQFF. CDR3 nucleotides: TGTGCCAGCAGCCCCCGAACCGACAATGAGCAGTTCTTC.

This clone appeared a few times. This chain connects TRBV9 to TRBJ1-4, with D tentatively TRBD1 (5 bases). CDR1 and CDR2 from the germline V gene are SGDLS and YYNGEE. This CDR3 is built from 11 residues. V was clipped by 3 bases and J by 15 bases, with 12 bases between them. CDR3 in DNA: TGTGCCAGCAGCGGTGACAGTGGATTGTTTTTT. Protein: CASSGDSGLFF.

CDR3 coding DNA: TGTGCCAGCAGCCGGGGACTGCCTGGCCGCGAGCAGTACTTC. The encoded protein is CASSRGLPGREQYF. V gene TRBV7-2 combines with J gene TRBJ2-7, with D tentatively TRBD2 (6 bases). The CDR3 has 14 residues. Trimming took 5 bases from V and 6 from J, leaving 17 bases between them. CDR1 and CDR2 (germline): SGHTA, FQGNSA.

The V gene is TRBV7-3, the J gene TRBJ2-1, with a weak D call TRBD1 (6 bases). In germline, CDR1 is SGHTA, CDR2 FQGTGA. Trimming removed 1 base from V and 10 bases from J, with 14 bases in between. The CDR3 is 14 amino acids. CDR3 amino acids: CASSLNRESREQFF. For the CDR3, the DNA is TGTGCCAGCAGCTTAAACAGGGAAAGTCGAGAGCAGTTCTTC.

The genes are TRBV20-1 and TRBJ2-5; no clear D gene. Trimming left V 5 bases short and J 7 bases short, with 8 bases between. The CDR3 is 10 residues long. CDR1 and CDR2 (germline): DFQATT, SNEGSKA (reference sequence). CDR3 sequence: CSADLGTQYF. CDR3 coding DNA: TGCAGTGCTGATCTAGGGACCCAGTACTTC.

The chain uses TRBV29-1 and TRBJ2-5; 8 bases are shared with TRBD1. The CDR3 has 15 amino acids. J gave up 5 bases and V 5 bases, and 13 bases lay outside the gene matches. Germline CDR1 and CDR2: SQVTM and ANQGSEA. Here the CDR3 DNA reads TGCAGCGTTACTCCTGGACAGGGAGTGCGGGAGACCCAGTACTTC. Translation: CSVTPGQGVRETQYF.

The rearrangement joins TRBV4-3 to TRBJ2-7; TRBD2 agrees at 15 bases. This CDR3 region has 18 residues. The germline gives CDR1 LGHNA, CDR2 YSLEER. V was pared by 4 bases and J by 0 bases, with 7 bases of the junction left unmatched. CDR3 bases: TGCGCCAGCAGCCTCGGACTAGCGGGAGGGGGCGTCTCCTACGAGCAGTACTTC. This gives the protein CASSLGLAGGGVSYEQYF.

The genes are TRBV18 and TRBJ1-2; D not resolved. The V end was cut by 6 bases, the J end by 4 bases, with 15 bases between. Germline lookup yields CDR1 KGHSH and CDR2 LQKENI. The CDR3 has 14 amino acids. This CDR3 is CASSPMVEGYGYTF. The CDR3 bases are TGTGCCAGCTCCCCAATGGTGGAGGGCTATGGCTACACCTTC. Full variable domain (remainder filled in from reference TRBV18 and TRBJ1-2): NAGVMQNPRHLVRRRGQEARLRCSPMKGHSHVYWYRQLPEEGLKFMVYLQKENIIDESGMPKERFSAEFPKEGPSILRIQQVVRGDSAAYFCASSPMVEGYGYTFGSGTRLTVV.